The 13 T cell receptor beta chains below all came from one sample that was sequenced in a study of shared clonotypes between healthy human individuals. Here immunoSEQ multiplex PCR was the method, and the copy in TCRdb shows in-frame clones only, minus some. The profile covers around 480,000 clones, with over 60% appearing a single time and about 12% taken by the ten largest. Sequenced material: PBMCs. The receptors here all came from a middle-aged woman in good health. Some clones in this sample may be carry-over from other donors' samples.

The chain combines TRBV6-1 with TRBJ2-7, with 9 bases that match TRBD2. V lost 4 bases and J lost 9; bases outside the gene matches: 22. There are 18 residues in the CDR3. In germline, CDR1 is MNHNS, CDR2 SASEGT. The CDR3 DNA follows: TGTGCCAGCAGTGGAATGACTAGGAGCGGGGGGTCATGGAGTTGGCAGTACTTC. Translating it yields CASSGMTRSGGSWSWQYF.

The chain joins TRBV6-1 to TRBJ2-7; no definite D call. V lost 4 bases to trimming and J lost 3 bases, with 4 bases between them. The CDR3 has 11 amino acids. CDR1 is MNHNS and CDR2 is SASEGT in the germline V gene. The CDR3 loop reads CASSALYEQYF. As DNA, the CDR3 is TGTGCCAGCAGTGCCCTCTACGAGCAGTACTTC.

In the case of this clone: This CDR3 is also generated by other DNA sequences in the sample. This rearrangement joins TRBV28 to TRBJ2-7; no clear D gene. This CDR3 has 13 residues. Looked up from germline, CDR1 is MDHEN and CDR2 is SYDVKM. Trimming shortened V by 3 bases and J by 1 base, and 7 bases separated the two germline ends. The CDR3: CASSFAPSYEQYF. DNA for the CDR3: TGTGCCAGCAGTTTCGCGCCGTCCTACGAGCAGTACTTC. Supplemented by reference TRBV28 and TRBJ2-7, the full variable domain reads DVKVTQSSRYLVKRTGEKVFLECVQDMDHENMFWYRQDPGLGLRLIYFSYDVKMKEKGDIPEGYSVSREKKERFSLILESASTNQTSMYLCASSFAPSYEQYFGPGTRLTVT.

The chain links TRBV18 to TRBJ2-7, with no clear D. The germline CDR1 and CDR2 sequences are KGHSH and LQKENI. V dropped 3 bases and J dropped 0 bases, with 12 bases sitting between them. This CDR3 has 15 amino acids. DNA of the CDR3: TGTGCCAGCTCACCCGACCGGCAACTCTCCTACGAGCAGTACTTC. It translates to CASSPDRQLSYEQYF.

This sequence joins TRBV19 and TRBJ2-5, with 11 bases aligning to TRBD1. Germline trimming cut 6 bases from V and 5 bases from J; bases unmatched to any gene: 8. The CDR3 length is 15 residues. Germline-derived CDR1 and CDR2 are LNHDA and SQIVND (reference sequence). The CDR3 DNA reads TGTGCCAGTAGCCTGGGGGACAGGGGGTGGGAGACCCAGTACTTC. Protein: CASSLGDRGWETQYF.

This clone has more than one count but fewer than ten. The chain uses TRBV4-2 and TRBJ2-6; D not resolved. V was shortened by 1 base and J by 0 bases, with 7 bases between the two germline ends. The germline V gene has CDR1 LGHNA and CDR2 YNFKEQ. This CDR3 has 16 amino acids. This CDR3 is CASSQGGDSGANVLTF. The CDR3 nucleotides are TGTGCCAGCAGCCAAGGTGGCGACTCTGGGGCCAACGTCCTGACTTTC.

This clone appeared many times. Other DNA variants within this sample encode the same CDR3. The CDR3 DNA sequence: TGTGCCAGCAGTCTAGAGGGGGGGTACTATGGCTACACCTTC. Translation: CASSLEGGYYGYTF. The J gene is TRBJ1-2, the V gene TRBV28; D is possibly TRBD1 (6 bases). CDR1 MDHEN and CDR2 SYDVKM come from the germline V gene. This CDR3 comprises 14 residues. V was shortened by 5 bases and J by 3 bases, with 13 bases between the two germline ends.

The genes are TRBV5-4 and TRBJ1-1; unclear D gene. Germline lookup yields CDR1 SGHNT and CDR2 YYREEE (reference sequence). Between the trimmed V and J ends, which lost 4 bases and 10 bases, there was a span of 17 bases. This CDR3 is built from 13 residues. In DNA, the CDR3 is TGTGCCAGCAGCGTCACGGGTCTAGGGATAGCTTTCTTT. It codes for CASSVTGLGIAFF.

V gene TRBV15 combines with J gene TRBJ2-3, with D perhaps matching TRBD2 (6 bases). The V end was cut by 5 bases, the J end by 2 bases, with 14 bases between. The CDR3 extends over 15 amino acids. From germline, CDR1 is LNHNV and CDR2 YYDKDF (reference sequence). CDR3 residues: CATSPLAGITDTQYF. CDR3 in DNA: TGTGCCACCAGCCCCCTGGCGGGGATCACAGATACGCAGTATTTT.

The chain has TRBV9 and TRBJ2-1; the D is unclear. V was clipped by 0 bases and J by 3 bases, with 7 bases between them. There are 14 residues in the CDR3. Germline values: CDR1 SGDLS, CDR2 YYNGEE. The DNA for the CDR3 is TGTGCCAGCAGCGTAGTTTGGAACTACAATGAGCAGTTCTTC. This translates into CASSVVWNYNEQFF.

The rearrangement uses TRBV2 and TRBJ2-7; 7 positions match TRBD2. This CDR3 spans 13 amino acids. V gave up 7 bases and J gave up 3 bases; unmatched junction bases: 6. In germline, CDR1 is SNHLY, CDR2 FYNNEI. CDR3 sequence (DNA): TGTGCCAGCATTGGGCGGGAGCTCTACGAGCAGTACTTC. Amino acids: CASIGRELYEQYF.

The chain employs TRBV6-4 and TRBJ2-3; D is perhaps TRBD2 (6 bases). Germline V gives CDR1 MRHNA, CDR2 SNTAGT. The V end lost 5 bases, the J end lost 5 bases, and 14 bases lay between the germline ends. The CDR3 length is 14 residues. DNA for the CDR3: TGTGCCAGCAGTACCTCGGGAGCTGGAGATACGCAGTATTTT. Amino acids: CASSTSGAGDTQYF.

V usage is TRBV7-9 and J usage is TRBJ2-3; TRBD2 matches at 10 bases. The CDR3 runs 15 residues. After removal of 11 bases from V and 6 bases from J, the junction contained 14 bases not matched to a gene. Germline V CDR1 and CDR2: SEHNR, FQNEAQ (reference sequence). As DNA, the CDR3 is TGTGCCGAAGGCCAGGTAGCGGGAGGATCGGATACGCAGTATTTT. This codes for CAEGQVAGGSDTQYF.